This TCR beta chain is drawn from a study of shared clonotypes between healthy human individuals. Produced via immunoSEQ multiplex PCR; TCRdb's table is partial and in-frame only. The table has approximately 980,000 clones, about three quarters seen once; the top ten hold about 1.5%. Specimen: memory CD4+ T cells sorted from blood. The subset denotes: CD45RA-negative fraction. This sequence was found in a man aged 18 to 29 in good health.

The CDR3 DNA is TGCGCCAGCAGCTCACCGGGACAGGGGGCGCAGTACTTC. Its protein product is CASSSPGQGAQYF. The J gene is TRBJ2-7, the V gene TRBV5-1; 12 positions match TRBD1. With V trimmed by 3 bases and J by 9 bases, 4 bases remained unmatched. Germline CDR1 and CDR2: SGHRS and YFSETQ. CDR3 size: 13 residues.